This TCR beta chain was obtained from a study of T cell repertoires in cytomegalovirus infection. Study-wide context: From public TCR beta signatures came an indication of both CMV infection and matching HLA type.

The CDR3 covers 15 residues. Germline CDR1 LGHNA, CDR2 YNFKEQ. Losses at the gene ends were 4 bases for V and 0 bases for J; bases not matched to a gene: 5. General observations from the study: Dominating the ex vivo response were HLA-C-restricted CMV-specific TCR beta clonotypes.

This clonotype was recorded at least ten times. Its antigen is not known. Each CDR3 protein is one row after TCRdb ran MiXCR on the reads. The sample has approximately 1,000,000 distinct CDR3 sequences; 30% to 40% are singletons. The chain carries TRBV4-2 and TRBJ2-7, with TRBD1 matching 8 bases. Material: cultured CD8+ T cells from PBMCs, obtained from culture after CMV antigen stimulation. The clonotype was recovered from a human donor in good health (CMV status not recorded). Some clones in this sample may be carry-over from other donors' samples. The CDR3 reads CASSLYTGGSYEQYV. CDR3 bases: TGTGCCAGCAGCCTCTACACAGGGGGCTCCTACGAGCAGTACGTC.